The rows below give T cell receptor beta chains drawn from one sample of a study of CD8+CD57+ T cells in acquired aplastic anemia. TCRdb reprocessed the reads with MiXCR, giving one entry per CDR3 protein. Found here are around 200,000 distinct CDR3 sequences, nearly 65% of them singletons; the top ten hold roughly 43%. The source material was sorted CD4+, CD8+, or CD8+CD57+ T cells (not recorded which) from PBMCs. The source of these receptors is a human donor with aplastic anemia. Each CDR3 is given with its conserved first and last residue. Fields, in order: D gene, V gene, clone size, J gene, CDR3 DNA, CDR3 protein. The D gene is left open where the match is weak. Rows give clone size only sometimes, using once, few, many, or a class for an expanded clone.

D: TRBD1; V: TRBV24-1; size: many; J: TRBJ1-1; DNA: TGTGCCACCAGTGCCCAGGGGGCGCGTGACACTGAAGCTTTCTTT; CDR3: CATSAQGARDTEAFF
D: NA; V: TRBV7-9; size: NA; J: TRBJ2-5; DNA: TGTGCCAGCAGCTTAGATCGCAGGGAAGAGACCCAGTACTTC; CDR3: CASSLDRREETQYF
D: NA; V: TRBV10-3; size: NA; J: TRBJ1-2; DNA: TGTGCCATCAGTGGACAGGACTATGGCTACACCTTC; CDR3: CAISGQDYGYTF
D: NA; V: TRBV12-3/TRBV12-4; size: once; J: TRBJ1-5; DNA: TGTGCCAGCACCGTGGTCGGGGTGGGTTGGTCCCAGCATTTT; CDR3: CASTVVGVGWSQHF
D: NA; V: TRBV5-1; size: NA; J: TRBJ2-7; DNA: TGCGCCAGCAGCTTGGGATTCGGGGGGCTGTACGAGCAGTACTTC; CDR3: CASSLGFGGLYEQYF
D: TRBD2; V: TRBV7-2; size: NA; J: TRBJ2-7; DNA: TGTGCCAGCAGCTTGGGTAGCGGGAGGTTTCTCGAGCAGTACTTC; CDR3: CASSLGSGRFLEQYF
D: NA; V: TRBV12-3/TRBV12-4; size: many; J: TRBJ2-3; DNA: TGTGCCAGCAGTTTAGTGGCAGGGAGAGATACGCAGTATTTT; CDR3: CASSLVAGRDTQYF
D: NA; V: TRBV10-1; size: NA; J: TRBJ1-1; DNA: TGCGCCAGCAGTGATGGATCGGCGGGGGACGGCGCTGAAGCTTTCTTT; CDR3: CASSDGSAGDGAEAFF
D: TRBD1; V: TRBV7-9; size: NA; J: TRBJ2-1; DNA: TGTGCCAGCAGCTTGACAGGGGTAAGGGGCGAGCAGTTCTTC; CDR3: CASSLTGVRGEQFF
D: NA; V: TRBV6-6; size: NA; J: TRBJ1-4; DNA: TGTGCCAGCAGTTACTCGAACGAAAAACTGTTTTTT; CDR3: CASSYSNEKLFF
D: TRBD2; V: TRBV2; size: NA; J: TRBJ2-1; DNA: TGTGCCAGTCCGGGACTAGCGATCCCCAATGAGCAGTTCTTC; CDR3: CASPGLAIPNEQFF
D: TRBD2; V: TRBV7-7; size: NA; J: TRBJ2-1; DNA: TGTGCCAGCAGCTTAGGCCTAGCGGGGAGAGACAATGAGCAGTTCTTC; CDR3: CASSLGLAGRDNEQFF
D: NA; V: TRBV14; size: NA; J: TRBJ1-1; DNA: TGTGCCAGCAGCCAAGATGAAAGGATCTGGACTGAAGCTTTCTTT; CDR3: CASSQDERIWTEAFF
D: NA; V: TRBV19; size: NA; J: TRBJ2-2; DNA: TGTGCCAGTAACCCGGGTGACACCGGGGGGCTGTTTTTT; CDR3: CASNPGDTGGLFF
D: TRBD1; V: TRBV12-3/TRBV12-4; size: once; J: TRBJ2-2; DNA: TGTGCCAGCAGTTTCGGGACAGCTGGAAACACCGGGGAGCTGTTTTTT; CDR3: CASSFGTAGNTGELFF
D: NA; V: TRBV20-1; size: many; J: TRBJ1-5; DNA: TGCAGTGCCAGAGCCAGGGACAATCAGCCCCAGCATTTT; CDR3: CSARARDNQPQHF
D: TRBD2; V: TRBV20-1; size: NA; J: TRBJ2-2; DNA: TGCAGTGCTATCGAGACTAGCGGGAGAAGGCACACCGGGGAGCTGTTTTTT; CDR3: CSAIETSGRRHTGELFF
D: NA; V: TRBV9; size: NA; J: TRBJ2-7; DNA: TGTGCCAGCAGCGTAGCTACAGATAGCTACGAGCAGTACTTC; CDR3: CASSVATDSYEQYF
D: TRBD1; V: TRBV2; size: few; J: TRBJ2-5; DNA: TGTGCCAGCAGTGACCCCTTCCGACAGGGTTACGAGACCCAGTACTTC; CDR3: CASSDPFRQGYETQYF
D: TRBD1; V: TRBV12-3/TRBV12-4; size: many; J: TRBJ1-2; DNA: TGTGCCAGCAGTTTGGCTTTCCCTTACAGGGGGCTTGATGGCTACACCTTC; CDR3: CASSLAFPYRGLDGYTF
D: NA; V: TRBV19; size: few; J: TRBJ2-6; DNA: TGTGCCAGTAGTGATCAGGGTTCTGGGGCCAACGTCCTGACTTTC; CDR3: CASSDQGSGANVLTF
D: NA; V: TRBV20-1; size: NA; J: TRBJ1-2; DNA: TGCAGGGGGGAGGGTCCGTCGAATATGAGAGGCTACACCTTC; CDR3: CRGEGPSNMRGYTF
D: NA; V: TRBV29-1; size: NA; J: TRBJ1-1; DNA: TGCAGCGTTGGGGGTGTTGAAGCTTTCTTT; CDR3: CSVGGVEAFF
D: NA; V: TRBV10-3; size: NA; J: TRBJ2-2; DNA: TGTGCCGGAGGGGCGGGCAGGGCCCACGGGGAGCTGTTTTTT; CDR3: CAGGAGRAHGELFF
D: TRBD1; V: TRBV12-3/TRBV12-4; size: NA; J: TRBJ1-4; DNA: TGTGCCAGCAGAAACAGGGGAAAACTGTTTTTT; CDR3: CASRNRGKLFF
D: NA; V: TRBV11-2; size: many; J: TRBJ2-3; DNA: TGTGCCAGCAGTCCCCTCTTTGGCGGGACTGATACGCAGTATTTT; CDR3: CASSPLFGGTDTQYF
D: NA; V: TRBV28; size: NA; J: TRBJ1-5; DNA: TGTGCCAGCAGTTTAATCGGGGGTTCTCCTCCCCAGCATTTT; CDR3: CASSLIGGSPPQHF
D: NA; V: TRBV7-9; size: once; J: TRBJ2-7; DNA: TGTGCCAGCAGCCCCAAGTCGGCGGGCAACGAGCAGTACTTC; CDR3: CASSPKSAGNEQYF
D: NA; V: TRBV7-9; size: NA; J: TRBJ2-7; DNA: TGTGCCAGCAGCTGGGGCCACGGGGATGAGCAGTACTTC; CDR3: CASSWGHGDEQYF
D: NA; V: TRBV29-1; size: many; J: TRBJ1-2; DNA: TGCAGCGTTGGAACAACGGGAAATGGCTACACCTTC; CDR3: CSVGTTGNGYTF
D: NA; V: TRBV7-9; size: NA; J: TRBJ2-3; DNA: TGTGCCACCCCAAGGGGGGTAACAGATACGCAGTATTTT; CDR3: CATPRGVTDTQYF
D: TRBD1; V: TRBV7-9; size: NA; J: TRBJ2-6; DNA: TGTGCCAGCAGCCAGGGACAGGAGAGCTCTGGGGCCAACGTCCTGACTTTC; CDR3: CASSQGQESSGANVLTF
D: TRBD1; V: TRBV9; size: NA; J: TRBJ1-1; DNA: TGTGCCAGCAGCATGGGGACAGGGAGCTCTGAAGCTTTCTTT; CDR3: CASSMGTGSSEAFF
D: NA; V: TRBV2; size: NA; J: TRBJ1-5; DNA: TGTGCCAGCAGTGAAAGGGAGTTGGGGTATAGCAATCAGCCCCAGCATTTT; CDR3: CASSERELGYSNQPQHF
D: NA; V: TRBV20-1; size: once; J: TRBJ2-7; DNA: TGCAGTGCTAATCGGGGTGGGATCCCCTACGAGCAGTACTTC; CDR3: CSANRGGIPYEQYF
D: TRBD2; V: TRBV9; size: NA; J: TRBJ2-3; DNA: TGTGCCAGCACCGCCAGCGGGGGGACGCAGTATTTT; CDR3: CASTASGGTQYF
D: NA; V: TRBV20-1; size: once; J: TRBJ2-7; DNA: TGCAGTGCTAGAGAGGGGGGTAGGTACGAGCAGTACTTC; CDR3: CSAREGGRYEQYF
D: TRBD2; V: TRBV24-1; size: NA; J: TRBJ2-5; DNA: TGTGCCACCAGTGATGCGACTAGCGGGGGGCATCCTATCTCGTACCAAGAGACCCAGTACTTC; CDR3: CATSDATSGGHPISYQETQYF
D: NA; V: TRBV20-1; size: NA; J: TRBJ2-7; DNA: TGCAGTGCCTCAGGGTCCGGGACTCACTCCTACGAGCAGTACTTC; CDR3: CSASGSGTHSYEQYF
D: NA; V: TRBV7-2; size: NA; J: TRBJ2-1; DNA: TGTGCCAGCAGCTCAGGGGTGGACAATGAGCAGTTCTTC; CDR3: CASSSGVDNEQFF
D: NA; V: TRBV7-9; size: NA; J: TRBJ2-3; DNA: TGTGCCAGCAGCCCAGGTTATGGGGATACGCAGTATTTT; CDR3: CASSPGYGDTQYF
D: NA; V: TRBV4-3; size: NA; J: TRBJ1-3; DNA: TGCGCCAGCAGCCAAGATTACGGTGTAACAGGGTATGGAAACACCATATATTTT; CDR3: CASSQDYGVTGYGNTIYF
D: NA; V: TRBV15; size: NA; J: TRBJ1-4; DNA: TGTGCCACCAGCAGAGGCCACGGGGCAACTAATGAAAAACTGTTTTTT; CDR3: CATSRGHGATNEKLFF
D: NA; V: TRBV2; size: many; J: TRBJ2-3; DNA: TGTGCCAGCTGGTCGGCGGCCCGGGGCACAGATACGCAGTATTTT; CDR3: CASWSAARGTDTQYF
D: TRBD1; V: TRBV7-6; size: NA; J: TRBJ2-7; DNA: TGTGCCAGCAGCTTAGGTCCCGGGACAGGAGGCGAGCAGTACTTC; CDR3: CASSLGPGTGGEQYF
D: NA; V: TRBV29-1; size: few; J: TRBJ2-3; DNA: TGCAGCGTTGAAGAAAGGAGGACAGATACGCAGTATTTT; CDR3: CSVEERRTDTQYF
D: TRBD1; V: TRBV7-2; size: many; J: TRBJ2-7; DNA: TGTGCCAGCAGCTTAGATTCCTCTCCAGGGGGTATCTACGAGCAGTACTTC; CDR3: CASSLDSSPGGIYEQYF
D: NA; V: TRBV20-1; size: NA; J: TRBJ1-1; DNA: TGCAGTGCTAGAGTGGGACCCACTGAAGCTTTCTTT; CDR3: CSARVGPTEAFF
D: TRBD1; V: TRBV20-1; size: NA; J: TRBJ2-3; DNA: TGCAGTGCTATACAGGGGGGTTCGGATACGCAGTATTTT; CDR3: CSAIQGGSDTQYF